The rows below give T cell receptor beta chains drawn from one sample of a study of T cell responses to AZD1222 COVID-19 vaccine. Some clones are missing from TCRdb's copy, which holds only in-frame ones; the method was immunoSEQ multiplex PCR. The table has 110,000 or so clones, 70% to 90% seen once. The sequences come from peripheral blood, collected on day 0 of MenACWY control vaccination. Receptors were obtained from an adult in good health. CDR3s include the opening cysteine and the closing phenylalanine or tryptophan. The D gene is left open where the match is weak. Where a row states a size, it is once, few, many or the class of an expanded clone; other rows omit it.

-	TRBJ2-6	-	TRBV12-3/TRBV12-4	CANAFAGANVLTF	TGTGCCAACGCCTTCGCGGGGGCCAACGTCCTGACTTTC
TRBD1	TRBJ1-4	-	TRBV19	CASSIPPHRGRGEKLFF	TGTGCCAGTAGTATCCCCCCCCACAGGGGGCGAGGCGAAAAACTGTTTTTT
-	TRBJ2-2	once	TRBV4-3	CASSQGIGREPGELFF	TGCGCCAGCAGCCAAGGAATTGGCAGGGAACCCGGGGAGCTGTTTTTT
TRBD1	TRBJ1-1	once	TRBV29-1	CSVGGQGWGEAFF	TGCAGCGTGGGGGGACAGGGCTGGGGTGAAGCTTTCTTT
-	TRBJ1-2	-	TRBV7-3	CASSPGWGPYGYTF	TGTGCCAGCAGCCCGGGGTGGGGACCCTATGGCTACACCTTC
-	TRBJ2-2	-	TRBV3-1/TRBV3-2	CASSQEVYRGWDTGELFF	TGTGCCAGCAGCCAAGAGGTATACCGGGGCTGGGACACCGGGGAGCTGTTTTTT
-	TRBJ2-5	-	TRBV11-1	CASSLAFLKTQYF	TGTGCCAGCAGCTTAGCTTTCTTAAAGACCCAGTACTTC
-	TRBJ2-1	-	TRBV7-8	CASSPPLRQAPYNEQFF	TGTGCCAGCAGCCCTCCCCTCAGACAGGCCCCATACAATGAGCAGTTCTTC
-	TRBJ1-6	-	TRBV6-2/TRBV6-3	CASSYFANSPLHF	TGTGCCAGCAGTTACTTTGCCAATTCACCCCTCCACTTT
-	TRBJ1-5	-	TRBV24-1	CATSDSTDLMPQHF	TGTGCCACCAGTGATTCTACAGATTTGATGCCCCAGCATTTT
-	TRBJ1-2	-	TRBV2	CASSEGRGAAANYGYTF	TGTGCCAGCAGTGAGGGCCGTGGCGCAGCAGCTAACTATGGCTACACCTTC
-	TRBJ2-5	-	TRBV18	CASSSANNQETQYF	TGTGCCAGCTCATCAGCAAATAATCAAGAGACCCAGTACTTC
-	TRBJ2-7	-	TRBV13	CASSSDPSQTEYYEQYF	TGTGCCAGCAGCTCGGACCCATCTCAGACAGAATACTACGAGCAGTACTTC
-	TRBJ2-6	-	TRBV4-3	CASSQGGGANVLTF	TGCGCCAGCAGCCAAGGCGGTGGGGCCAACGTCCTGACTTTC
TRBD2	TRBJ2-1	-	TRBV5-1	CASRTSGGYNEQFF	TGCGCCAGCAGAACTAGCGGGGGCTACAATGAGCAGTTCTTC
-	TRBJ1-1	-	TRBV7-3	CASSLDGQNTEAFF	TGTGCCAGCAGCCTGGACGGCCAGAACACTGAAGCTTTCTTT
TRBD1	TRBJ1-2	-	TRBV19	CASSIATGTGPNYGYTF	TGTGCCAGTAGTATAGCTACAGGGACAGGCCCTAACTATGGCTACACCTTC
TRBD1	TRBJ2-2	once	TRBV5-5	CASSLGGQLVLSGELFF	TGTGCCAGCAGCTTGGGGGGACAGTTAGTCTTGTCCGGGGAGCTGTTTTTT
TRBD1	TRBJ2-5	-	TRBV11-1	CASSMGQGNQETQYF	TGTGCCAGCAGCATGGGACAGGGAAACCAAGAGACCCAGTACTTC
-	TRBJ1-5	-	TRBV28	CASRTLTHGGAYQPQHF	TGTGCCAGCAGAACCCTCACCCACGGGGGCGCGTATCAGCCCCAGCATTTT
-	TRBJ1-2	-	TRBV4-1	CASGRGGLIGYTF	TGCGCCAGCGGCCGGGGGGGGTTGATTGGCTACACCTTC
TRBD1	TRBJ2-2	many	TRBV6-4	CASRDRDTGELFF	TGTGCCAGCAGGGACAGGGACACCGGGGAGCTGTTTTTT
-	TRBJ1-6	-	TRBV6-2/TRBV6-3	CASSYIGPNSPLHF	TGTGCCAGCAGTTACATCGGACCTAATTCACCCCTCCACTTT
-	TRBJ1-5	-	TRBV6-5	CASRGGNQPQHF	TGTGCCAGCAGGGGTGGCAATCAGCCCCAGCATTTT
-	TRBJ1-3	few	TRBV4-3	CASSQDTGSGNTIYF	TGCGCCAGCAGCCAAGATACGGGCTCTGGAAACACCATATATTTT
TRBD2	TRBJ2-1	once	TRBV6-4	CASSELAGAVSSYNEQFF	TGTGCCAGCAGTGAACTAGCGGGGGCGGTGAGCTCCTACAATGAGCAGTTCTTC
-	TRBJ2-7	-	TRBV13	CASSQENYEQYF	TGTGCCAGCAGCCAAGAGAACTACGAGCAGTACTTC
-	TRBJ1-6	-	TRBV6-5	CASKAVNSPLHF	TGTGCCAGCAAGGCAGTGAATTCACCCCTCCACTTT
-	TRBJ1-4	-	TRBV19	CASSIAPRGSTNEKLFF	TGTGCCAGTAGTATAGCTCCTCGAGGGTCAACTAATGAAAAACTGTTTTTT
TRBD2	TRBJ2-3	-	TRBV24-1	CATSDVGLSDTQYF	TGTGCCACCAGTGATGTGGGACTATCAGATACGCAGTATTTT
-	TRBJ2-2	few	TRBV7-3	CASSSGSAGELFF	TGTGCCAGCAGCTCCGGGAGCGCCGGGGAGCTGTTTTTT
-	TRBJ1-6	few	TRBV9	CASSAGGTDNSPLHF	TGTGCCAGCAGCGCCGGCGGGACGGATAATTCACCCCTCCACTTT
-	TRBJ2-7	-	TRBV5-5	CASSKEWGSYEQYF	TGTGCCAGCAGCAAGGAGTGGGGCTCCTACGAGCAGTACTTC
TRBD2	TRBJ2-7	-	TRBV5-1	CASSSAGTSGRSAYEQYF	TGCGCCAGCAGCTCCGCCGGGACTAGCGGGAGGTCCGCGTACGAGCAGTACTTC
-	TRBJ2-7	few	TRBV4-2	CASSQDRDEQYF	TGTGCCAGCAGCCAAGACCGAGACGAGCAGTACTTC